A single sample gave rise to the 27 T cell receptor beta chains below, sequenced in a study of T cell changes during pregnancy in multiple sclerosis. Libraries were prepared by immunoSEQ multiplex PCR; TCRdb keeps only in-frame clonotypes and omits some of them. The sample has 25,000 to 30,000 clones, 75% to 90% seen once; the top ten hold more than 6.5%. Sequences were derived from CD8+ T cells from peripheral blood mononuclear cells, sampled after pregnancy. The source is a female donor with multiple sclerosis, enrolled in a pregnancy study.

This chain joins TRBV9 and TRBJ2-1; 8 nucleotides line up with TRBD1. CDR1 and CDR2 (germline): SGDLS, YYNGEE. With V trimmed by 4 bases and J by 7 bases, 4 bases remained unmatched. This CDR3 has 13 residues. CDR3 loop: CASSIRQGNEQFF. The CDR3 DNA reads TGTGCCAGCAGCATCCGACAGGGGAATGAGCAGTTCTTC. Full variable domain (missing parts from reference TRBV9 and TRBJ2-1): DSGVTQTPKHLITATGQRVTLRCSPRSGDLSVYWYQQSLDQGLQFLIQYYNGEERAKGNILERFSAQQFPDLHSELNLSSLELGDSALYFCASSIRQGNEQFFGPGTRLTVL.

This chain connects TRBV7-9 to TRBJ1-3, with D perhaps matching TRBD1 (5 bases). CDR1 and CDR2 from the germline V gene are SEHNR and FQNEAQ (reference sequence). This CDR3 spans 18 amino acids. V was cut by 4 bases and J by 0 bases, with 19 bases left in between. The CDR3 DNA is TGTGCCAGCAGCTCCTTCCGCGGGGCAGGCGACTCTGGAAACACCATATATTTT. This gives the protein CASSSFRGAGDSGNTIYF.

The CDR3 reads CAWSPGTGGLEEQYF. CDR3 in DNA: TGTGCCTGGAGTCCCGGGACAGGGGGGCTAGAAGAGCAGTACTTC. The V gene is TRBV30, the J gene TRBJ2-7; 11 bases agree with TRBD1. In germline, CDR1 is GTSNPN, CDR2 SVGIG (reference sequence). The CDR3 consists of 15 residues. The J segment lost 7 bases and the V segment lost 2 bases, leaving 10 bases of the junction unmatched.

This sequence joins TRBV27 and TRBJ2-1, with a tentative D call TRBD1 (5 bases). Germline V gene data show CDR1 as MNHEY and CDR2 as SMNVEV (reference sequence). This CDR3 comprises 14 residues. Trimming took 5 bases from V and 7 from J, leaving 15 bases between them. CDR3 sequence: CASSGARSLNEQFF. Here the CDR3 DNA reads TGTGCCAGCAGTGGGGCCCGGAGTTTAAATGAGCAGTTCTTC.

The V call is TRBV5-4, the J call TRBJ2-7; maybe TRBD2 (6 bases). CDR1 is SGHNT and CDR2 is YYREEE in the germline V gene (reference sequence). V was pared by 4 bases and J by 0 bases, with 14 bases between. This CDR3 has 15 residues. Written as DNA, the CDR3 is TGTGCCAGCAGCCAAGAGGAGGGGAGCTCCTACGAGCAGTACTTC. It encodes CASSQEEGSSYEQYF.

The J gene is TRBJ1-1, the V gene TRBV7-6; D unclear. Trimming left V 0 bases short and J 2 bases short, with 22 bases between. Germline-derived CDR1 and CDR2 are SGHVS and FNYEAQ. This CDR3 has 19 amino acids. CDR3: CASSLAVVVSVAPNTEAFF. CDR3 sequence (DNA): TGTGCCAGCAGCTTAGCGGTGGTGGTATCGGTCGCCCCCAACACTGAAGCTTTCTTT.

The chain's CDR3 is CASSDGGGSAAQHF. CDR3 nucleotides: TGTGCCAGCAGTGATGGAGGTGGATCAGCGGCCCAGCATTTT. The chain couples TRBV25-1 to TRBJ1-5; no clear D gene. The CDR3 loop spans 14 amino acids. V shed 3 bases and J shed 11 bases, with 17 bases lying between them. Looked up from germline, CDR1 is MGHDK and CDR2 is SYGVNS. Variable domain in full (rest from reference TRBV25-1 and TRBJ1-5): EADIYQTPRYLVIGTGKKITLECSQTMGHDKMYWYQQDPGMELHLIHYSYGVNSTEKGDLSSESTVSRIRTEHFPLTLESARPSHTSQYLCASSDGGGSAAQHFGDGTRLSIL.

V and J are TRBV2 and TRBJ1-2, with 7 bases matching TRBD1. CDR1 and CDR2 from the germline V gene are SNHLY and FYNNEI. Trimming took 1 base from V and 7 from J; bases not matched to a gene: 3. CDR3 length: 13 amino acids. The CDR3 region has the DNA TGTGCCAGCAGTGAAGGGACAGGCCCTGGCTACACCTTC. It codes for CASSEGTGPGYTF.

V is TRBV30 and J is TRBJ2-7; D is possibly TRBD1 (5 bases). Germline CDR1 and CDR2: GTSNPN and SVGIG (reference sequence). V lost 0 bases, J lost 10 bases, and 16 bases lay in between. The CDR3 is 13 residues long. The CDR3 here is CAWSVSIGAVQYF. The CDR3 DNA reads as TGTGCCTGGAGTGTATCTATTGGGGCAGTCCAGTACTTC.

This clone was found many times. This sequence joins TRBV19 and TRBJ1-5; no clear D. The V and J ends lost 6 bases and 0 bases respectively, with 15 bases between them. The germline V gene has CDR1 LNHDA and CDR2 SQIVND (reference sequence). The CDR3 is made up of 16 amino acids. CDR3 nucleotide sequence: TGTGCCAGTAGGGGGAGAGAAGTTTATAGCAATCAGCCCCAGCATTTT. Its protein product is CASRGREVYSNQPQHF.

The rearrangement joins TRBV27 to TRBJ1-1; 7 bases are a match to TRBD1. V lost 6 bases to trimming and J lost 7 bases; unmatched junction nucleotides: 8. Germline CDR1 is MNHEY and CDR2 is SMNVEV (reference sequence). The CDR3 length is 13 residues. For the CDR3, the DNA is TGTGCCAGCAGGGACACAGGGGTGGTTGAAGCTTTCTTT. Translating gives CASRDTGVVEAFF.

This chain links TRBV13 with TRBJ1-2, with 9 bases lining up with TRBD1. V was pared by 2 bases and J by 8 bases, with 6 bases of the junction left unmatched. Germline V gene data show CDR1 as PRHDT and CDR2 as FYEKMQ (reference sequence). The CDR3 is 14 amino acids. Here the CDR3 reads CASSLSGTGNGYTF. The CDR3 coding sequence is TGTGCCAGCAGCTTAAGTGGGACAGGGAACGGCTACACCTTC.

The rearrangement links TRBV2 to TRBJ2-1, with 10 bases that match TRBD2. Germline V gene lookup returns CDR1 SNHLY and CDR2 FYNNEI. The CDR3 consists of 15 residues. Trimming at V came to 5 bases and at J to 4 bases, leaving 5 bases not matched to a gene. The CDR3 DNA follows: TGTGCCAGCAGTCCGACTAGCGGGCCTTACAATGAGCAGTTCTTC. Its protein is CASSPTSGPYNEQFF.

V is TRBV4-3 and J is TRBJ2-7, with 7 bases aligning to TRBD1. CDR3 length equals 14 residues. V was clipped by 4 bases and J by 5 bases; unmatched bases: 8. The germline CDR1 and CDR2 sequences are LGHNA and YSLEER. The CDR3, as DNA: TGCGCCAGCAGCCGTCTCGGGACAGACAACGAGCAGTACTTC. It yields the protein CASSRLGTDNEQYF.

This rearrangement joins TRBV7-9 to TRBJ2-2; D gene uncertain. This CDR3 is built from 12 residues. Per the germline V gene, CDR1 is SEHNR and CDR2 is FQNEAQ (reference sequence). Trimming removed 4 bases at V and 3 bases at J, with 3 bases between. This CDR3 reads CASSSDTGELFF. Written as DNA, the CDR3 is TGTGCCAGCAGCTCCGACACCGGGGAGCTGTTTTTT.

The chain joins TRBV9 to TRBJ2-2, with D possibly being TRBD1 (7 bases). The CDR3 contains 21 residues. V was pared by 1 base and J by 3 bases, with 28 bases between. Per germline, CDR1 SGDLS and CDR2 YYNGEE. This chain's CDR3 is CASSVSLSGVGGTDDTGELFF. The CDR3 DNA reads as TGTGCCAGCAGCGTATCCTTAAGTGGGGTAGGCGGGACAGACGACACCGGGGAGCTGTTTTTT.

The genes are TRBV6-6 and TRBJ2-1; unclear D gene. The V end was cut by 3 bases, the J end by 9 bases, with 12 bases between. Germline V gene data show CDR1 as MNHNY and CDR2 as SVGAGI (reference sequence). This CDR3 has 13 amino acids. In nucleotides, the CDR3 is TGTGCCAGCAGTTATGTGGTGCGCGGTGAGCAGTTCTTC. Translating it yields CASSYVVRGEQFF.

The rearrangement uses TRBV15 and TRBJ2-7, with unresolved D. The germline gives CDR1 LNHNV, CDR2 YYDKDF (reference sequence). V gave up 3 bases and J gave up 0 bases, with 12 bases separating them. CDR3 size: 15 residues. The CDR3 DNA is TGTGCCACCAGCAGTGAGAGGTCCAGCTCCTACGAGCAGTACTTC. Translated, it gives CATSSERSSSYEQYF.

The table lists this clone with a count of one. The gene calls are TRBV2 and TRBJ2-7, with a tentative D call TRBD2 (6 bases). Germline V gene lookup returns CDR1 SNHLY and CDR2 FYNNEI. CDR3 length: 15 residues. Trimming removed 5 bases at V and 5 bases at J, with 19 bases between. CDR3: CASSPPGLEFDEQYF. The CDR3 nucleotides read TGTGCCAGCAGTCCTCCGGGACTCGAGTTTGACGAGCAGTACTTC.

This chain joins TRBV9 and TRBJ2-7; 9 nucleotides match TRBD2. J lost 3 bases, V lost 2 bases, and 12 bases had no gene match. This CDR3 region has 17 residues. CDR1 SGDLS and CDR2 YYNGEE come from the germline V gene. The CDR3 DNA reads TGTGCCAGCAGCGTGACTCCGCCTAGCGGGAAATTCTACGAGCAGTACTTC. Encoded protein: CASSVTPPSGKFYEQYF.

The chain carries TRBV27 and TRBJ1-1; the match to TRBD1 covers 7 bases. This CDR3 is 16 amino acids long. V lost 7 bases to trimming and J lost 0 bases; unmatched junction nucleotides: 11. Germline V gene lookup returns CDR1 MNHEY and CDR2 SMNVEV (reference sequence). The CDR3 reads CASTSTGLGMNTEAFF. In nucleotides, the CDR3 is TGTGCCAGCACATCGACAGGGCTAGGAATGAACACTGAAGCTTTCTTT.

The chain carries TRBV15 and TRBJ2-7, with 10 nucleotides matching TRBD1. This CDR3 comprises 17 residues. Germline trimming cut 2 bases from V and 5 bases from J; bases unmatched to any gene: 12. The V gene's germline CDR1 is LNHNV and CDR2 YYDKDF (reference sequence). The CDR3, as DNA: TGTGCCACCAGCAGAAGGAAGCCAGGACAGGGGGTCCACGAGCAGTACTTC. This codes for CATSRRKPGQGVHEQYF.

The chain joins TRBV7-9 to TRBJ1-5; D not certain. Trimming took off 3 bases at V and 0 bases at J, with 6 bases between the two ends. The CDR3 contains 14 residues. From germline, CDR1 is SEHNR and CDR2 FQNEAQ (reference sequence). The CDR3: CASSFGVSNQPQHF. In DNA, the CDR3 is TGTGCCAGCAGCTTCGGGGTTAGCAATCAGCCCCAGCATTTT.

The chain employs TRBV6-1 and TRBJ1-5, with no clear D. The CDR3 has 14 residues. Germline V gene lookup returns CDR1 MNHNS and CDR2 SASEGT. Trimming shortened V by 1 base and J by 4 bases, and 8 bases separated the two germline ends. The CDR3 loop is CASSEGTENQPQHF. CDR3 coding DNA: TGTGCCAGCAGTGAAGGCACAGAAAATCAGCCCCAGCATTTT.

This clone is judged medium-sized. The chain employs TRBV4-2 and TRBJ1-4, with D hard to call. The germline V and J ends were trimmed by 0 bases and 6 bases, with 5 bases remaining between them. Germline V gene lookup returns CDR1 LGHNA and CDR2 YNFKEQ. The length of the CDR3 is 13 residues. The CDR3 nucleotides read TGTGCCAGCAGCCAAGATTCGGATGAAAAACTGTTTTTT. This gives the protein CASSQDSDEKLFF.

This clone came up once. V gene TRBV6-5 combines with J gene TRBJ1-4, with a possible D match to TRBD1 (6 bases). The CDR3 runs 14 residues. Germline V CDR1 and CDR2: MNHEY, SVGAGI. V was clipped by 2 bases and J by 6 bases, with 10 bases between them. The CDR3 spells CASSYMGADEKLFF. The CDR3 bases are TGTGCCAGCAGTTACATGGGGGCAGATGAAAAACTGTTTTTT.

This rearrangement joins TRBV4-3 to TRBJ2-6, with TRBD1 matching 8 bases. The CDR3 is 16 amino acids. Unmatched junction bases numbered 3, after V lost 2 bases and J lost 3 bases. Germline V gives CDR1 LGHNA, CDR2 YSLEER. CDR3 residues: CASSQKTGVGANVLTF. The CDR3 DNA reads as TGCGCCAGCAGCCAAAAGACAGGGGTTGGGGCCAACGTCCTGACTTTC.